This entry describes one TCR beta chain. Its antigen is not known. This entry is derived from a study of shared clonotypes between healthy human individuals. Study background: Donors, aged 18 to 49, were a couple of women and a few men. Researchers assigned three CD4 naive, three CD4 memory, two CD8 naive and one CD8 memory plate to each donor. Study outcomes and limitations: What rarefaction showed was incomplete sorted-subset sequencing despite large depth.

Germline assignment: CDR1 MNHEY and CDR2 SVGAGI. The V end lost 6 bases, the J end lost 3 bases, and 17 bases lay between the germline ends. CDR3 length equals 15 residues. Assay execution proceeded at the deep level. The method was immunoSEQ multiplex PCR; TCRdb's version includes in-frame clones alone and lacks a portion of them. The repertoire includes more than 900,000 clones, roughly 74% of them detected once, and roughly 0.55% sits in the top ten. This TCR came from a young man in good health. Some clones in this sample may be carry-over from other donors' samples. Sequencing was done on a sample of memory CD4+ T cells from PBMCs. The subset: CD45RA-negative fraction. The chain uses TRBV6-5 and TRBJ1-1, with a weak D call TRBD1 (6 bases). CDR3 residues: CASSPSLRGYTEAFF. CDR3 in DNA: TGTGCCAGCAGCCCCAGTTTGAGGGGGTACACTGAAGCTTTCTTT.